This T cell receptor (beta chain) was sequenced for a study of spatial heterogeneity in lung cancer. Time point defined: sample taken at primary tumor resection. Study observations and caveats: Counts that tracked tumor mutation counts were those of expanded intratumoral alpha and beta TCRs.

TCRdb processed the 5' RACE reads anew with MiXCR; each CDR3 protein has one entry. Of roughly 3,900 distinct CDR3 sequences in the sample, approximately 4% are singletons; the top ten hold approximately 49%. This clonotype rates as medium-sized (0.01 to 0.1%). Its cognate antigen is unknown. CDR1 and CDR2 from the germline V gene are KGHDR and SFDVKD. Trimming took 2 bases from V and 3 from J; bases not matched to a gene: 9. The CDR3 runs 18 residues. This clonotype was obtained from a male donor with early-stage non-small cell lung cancer. The sample consisted of lung tumor tissue, taken at surgery. This chain uses TRBV24-1 with TRBJ2-2, with TRBD1 matching over 9 bases. The CDR3 nucleotides read TGTGCCACCAGTGATTCCTCCTCGGGACAGGGCTACACCGGGGAGCTGTTTTTT. This codes for CATSDSSSGQGYTGELFF.